This TCR beta chain was sequenced during a study of sequential checkpoint blockade in melanoma. Study details: Patients were randomized 1:1 to nivolumab-then-ipilimumab or ipilimumab-then-nivolumab first-line. Both treatment sequences were followed by maintenance nivolumab.

V shed 1 base and J 4 bases; nucleotides not matched to a gene: 6. CDR1 is SGHRS and CDR2 is YFSETQ in the germline V gene. The CDR3 sequence is 15 residues long. This table comes from immunoSEQ multiplex PCR, and its TCRdb copy is limited to in-frame clones, with some not included. The sample lists roughly 34,000 clones, around 88% occurring once. Treatment denoted: randomized to nivolumab then ipilimumab (arm A) or the reverse (arm B). No patient had prior DNA-damaging chemotherapy. Sorted cells were live CD3+CD8+, lacking CD19 and CD56, from PBMCs. This clone appeared once. The gene calls are TRBV5-1 and TRBJ1-1; 8 positions agree with TRBD1. The clonotype was recovered from a human donor with melanoma. The specimen comprised CD8+ T cells sorted from blood (inferred from file names), sampled from a patient given nivolumab and ipilimumab in sequence. As DNA, the CDR3 is TGCGCCAGCAGCTTGTCGCAGGGGGCGAGCACTGAAGCTTTCTTT. It encodes CASSLSQGASTEAFF.